This TCR beta chain originates from a study of blood T cell repertoires in COVID-19. Study-level information: The analysed material was cDNA or gDNA that came from T cells, B-cell-depleted T cells, or PBMCs.

This clone was picked up a small number of times. Per the original methods: Cell counts per sample came from amplifying reference gene primers. Clones were sequenced by immunoSEQ multiplex PCR, and TCRdb holds only the in-frame ones, with some missing. That table supplies the V and J calls and clone size; D and trimming were determined from the DNA. The sample yields 20,000 or so clones, roughly 88% seen once. Trimming removed 10 bases from V and 2 bases from J, with 14 bases in between. The germline CDR1 and CDR2 sequences are WNHNN and SYGVQD (reference sequence). This CDR3 has 13 amino acids. The sequence came from a woman of 80 years or more with active or convalescent COVID-19. Sequenced material: peripheral blood. This chain uses TRBV10-1 with TRBJ1-2; D might be TRBD1 (6 bases). CDR3 nucleotides: TGCGCCACCTCCCCGGGGGGCAACTATGGCTACACCTTC. It yields the protein CATSPGGNYGYTF.